This is a list of T cell receptor beta chains from one sample in a study of shared clonotypes between healthy human individuals. Repertoires were generated with immunoSEQ multiplex PCR, while TCRdb's copy carries only in-frame clones and drops some. The sample lists over a million clones; 75% to 80% were seen once. The sequencing input was memory CD4+ T cells from PBMCs. The receptors originated from a man aged 18 to 30 in good health. Some clones in this sample may be carry-over from other donors' samples. CDR3s include the opening cysteine and the closing phenylalanine or tryptophan. Fields, in order: J gene, V gene, CDR3 protein.

TRBJ2-1 TRBV18 CASSPWATSGHNEQFF
TRBJ2-5 TRBV15 CATSRAFQETQYF
TRBJ1-2 TRBV5-6 CASSLYGGSHTF
TRBJ1-2 TRBV9 CASSVEWTGGESGYTF
TRBJ1-4 TRBV4-3 CASSPGPQWGKLFF
TRBJ1-2 TRBV28 CASTGQDGGYTF
TRBJ1-4 TRBV7-6 CASSGNAGTRQKLFF
TRBJ2-1 TRBV15 CATSRGMTSSYNEQFF
TRBJ1-2 TRBV5-1 CASSAGVLVGYTF
TRBJ2-7 TRBV7-9 CASSQGVGGRYEQYF
TRBJ2-1 TRBV15 CATSREVAGGNEQFF
TRBJ1-5 TRBV15 CATSRVPDRVLNQPQHF
TRBJ2-5 TRBV9 CASSVAGIAETQYF
TRBJ2-1 TRBV5-4 CASRSSGTRAYNEQFF
TRBJ1-4 TRBV6-1 CASSAYKTGSNEKLFF
TRBJ2-2 TRBV18 CASSPYIPGQGFSGELFF
TRBJ2-3 TRBV4-3 CASSHSQSRTDTQYF
TRBJ2-7 TRBV7-9 CASSLLSGWQYF
TRBJ2-1 TRBV18 CASSFGQTSYNEQFF
TRBJ2-5 TRBV7-3 CASLTGRECETQYF
TRBJ2-4 TRBV2 CASSERSGASKNIQYF
TRBJ2-3 TRBV10-3 CAISEVLGISDTQYF